This TCR beta chain was obtained from a study of CD8 T cells in Susac syndrome. The germline V gene encodes CDR1 SGHRS and CDR2 YFSETQ. After removal of 0 bases from V and 8 bases from J, the junction contained 4 bases not matched to a gene. This CDR3 comprises 13 residues. Random hexamers primed reverse transcription of roughly 0.45 to 1 ug RNA. One entry per CDR3 protein results from TCRdb running MiXCR on the immunoSEQ multiplex PCR reads. Among about 190,000 distinct CDR3 sequences listed, around 95% were seen once. The V and J genes are TRBV5-1 and TRBJ2-7; 8 positions agree with TRBD2. Sequencing input: CD4+ T cells from PBMCs. The clonotype originates from a human donor with Susac syndrome. The CDR3 protein is CASSLGTSNKQYF. Here the CDR3 DNA reads TGCGCCAGCAGCTTGGGGACTAGCAATAAGCAGTACTTC.